The present T cell receptor beta chain was sequenced within a study of OX40 agonist ivuxolimab in advanced cancers. Across the study: Cohort: about 80% men, mean age around 61, aged about 23 to 79.

V shed 10 bases and J shed 0 bases, with 26 bases lying between them. This CDR3 is built from 18 residues. The V gene's germline CDR1 is SGDLS and CDR2 YYNGEE. This table comes from immunoSEQ multiplex PCR, and its TCRdb copy is limited to in-frame clones, with some not included. The sample comprises 55,000 to 90,000 clones, about 86% of which are singletons, and under 3% rests with the top ten. This clone has just one count. The sequencing here drew on CD4+ or CD8+ T cells sorted from blood, taken in a trial of the OX40 agonist ivuxolimab. The source is an adult with an advanced solid tumor such as melanoma, head and neck, liver or kidney cancer. This chain connects TRBV9 to TRBJ1-5, with D possibly matching TRBD1 (5 bases). The CDR3 loop is CAGRRRGRQPYSNQPQHF. The CDR3, as DNA: TGTGCCGGGCGCCGTAGGGGACGCCAGCCGTATAGCAATCAGCCCCAGCATTTT.